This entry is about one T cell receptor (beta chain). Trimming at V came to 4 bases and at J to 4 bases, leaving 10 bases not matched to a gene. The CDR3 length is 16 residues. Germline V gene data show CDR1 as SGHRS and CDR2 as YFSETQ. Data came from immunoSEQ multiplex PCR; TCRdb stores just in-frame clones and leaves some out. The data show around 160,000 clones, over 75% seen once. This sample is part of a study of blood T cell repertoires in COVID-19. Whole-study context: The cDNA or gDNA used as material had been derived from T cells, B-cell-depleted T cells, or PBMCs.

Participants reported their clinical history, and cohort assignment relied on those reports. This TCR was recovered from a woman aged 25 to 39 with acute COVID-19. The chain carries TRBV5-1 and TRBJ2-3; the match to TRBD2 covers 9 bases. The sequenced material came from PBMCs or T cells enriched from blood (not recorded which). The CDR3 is CASSPEGGLAADTQYF. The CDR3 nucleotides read TGCGCCAGCAGCCCAGAGGGGGGACTAGCCGCAGATACGCAGTATTTT.